The clone carrying this T cell receptor (beta chain) was picked up many times. A single record per CDR3 protein comes from TCRdb applying MiXCR to the 5' RACE reads. In the table there are roughly 32,000 distinct CDR3 sequences, less than 8% of which are singletons. This specimen belongs to a study of early T cells in non-severe SARS-CoV-2 infection. Germline assignment: CDR1 SGHTA and CDR2 FQGNSA. This CDR3 contains 14 residues. With 7 bases clipped from V and 8 bases from J, the junction kept 9 bases outside the gene matches. The chain recombines TRBV7-2 with TRBJ2-1; TRBD2 matches at 9 bases. This receptor was identified in an adult who was a healthcare worker with PCR-confirmed SARS-CoV-2 infection or an uninfected control (not recorded which). The sample taken for sequencing was whole blood. Here the CDR3 DNA reads TGTGCCAGCATAAGTAGGCGGGGGGGCGATGAGCAGTTCTTC. As protein: CASISRRGGDEQFF.